The 16 T cell receptor beta chains given below trace back to one sample, sequenced in a study of CD8 T cells in ankylosing spondylitis. General observations from the study: Seemingly characteristic of ankylosing spondylitis blood was a TCR beta motif consisting of about 8 highly homologous variants.

Antigen specificity for these receptors is unknown. TCRdb re-derived calls from the 5' RACE reads in MiXCR, one entry per CDR3 protein. The sample has approximately 500,000 distinct CDR3 sequences, roughly an eighth seen once. The sequencing sample was made of blood, either unsorted or a sorted T cell fraction (not recorded which). Source of these receptors: a male donor with ankylosing spondylitis.

The genes are TRBV6-2 or TRBV6-3 and TRBJ2-7, with 9 bases aligning to TRBD2. Germline CDR1 MNHEY, CDR2 SVGEGT. The V and J ends lost 6 bases and 6 bases, in that order; junction bases with no gene match: 6. The CDR3 extends over 13 amino acids. In nucleotides, the CDR3 is TGTGCCAGCAGGTCGCCGGGACTAGCCGAGCAGTACGTC. Its translation: CASRSPGLAEQYV.

The sample holds many counts of this clonotype. The V gene is TRBV20-1, the J gene TRBJ2-3; D is undetermined. V was pared by 6 bases and J by 0 bases, with 10 bases between. This CDR3 has 13 residues. Germline V lookup: CDR1 DFQATT, CDR2 SNEGSKA (reference sequence). Written as DNA, the CDR3 is TGCAGTGCCGTTTTAACTAGCACAGATACGCAGTATTTT. This codes for CSAVLTSTDTQYF.

This clonotype was seen a handful of times. This chain joins TRBV20-1 and TRBJ2-7; D is possibly TRBD1 (6 bases). CDR1 is DFQATT, CDR2 SNEGSKA, per germline (reference sequence). There are 13 residues in the CDR3. Trimming took 3 bases from V and 2 from J, leaving 11 bases between them. This CDR3 reads CSARPRTAYEQYV. DNA for the CDR3: TGCAGTGCTAGGCCGCGGACAGCCTACGAGCAGTACGTC.

The gene calls are TRBV12-3 or TRBV12-4 and TRBJ1-2, with D perhaps matching TRBD1 (6 bases). This CDR3 spans 15 amino acids. The germline V and J ends were trimmed by 5 bases and 2 bases, with 15 bases remaining between them. The CDR3 DNA reads TGTGCCAGCAGTAATACAGGGTGGAGAAACTATGGCTACACCTTC. Amino acid sequence: CASSNTGWRNYGYTF.

This clonotype was seen more than once but under ten times. This chain connects TRBV12-3 or TRBV12-4 to TRBJ2-7; D call uncertain. Trimming removed 7 bases from V and 5 bases from J, with 21 bases in between. The CDR3 runs 15 residues. CDR3 sequence: CASTNPGRVSHEQYF. CDR3 DNA: TGTGCCAGCACCAACCCCGGGCGCGTTAGCCACGAGCAGTACTTC.

This chain links TRBV18 with TRBJ2-2, with TRBD1 as a possible D gene (6 bases). Germline loops: CDR1 KGHSH, CDR2 LQKENI. This CDR3 is 14 amino acids long. The germline V and J ends were trimmed by 5 bases and 0 bases, with 7 bases remaining between them. DNA of the CDR3: TGTGCCAGCTCAGGACAGTCGAACACCGGGGAGCTGTTTTTT. Encoded protein: CASSGQSNTGELFF.

This clonotype has ten or more counts. V and J are TRBV7-9 and TRBJ1-6; 10 bases agree with TRBD1. CDR1 SEHNR and CDR2 FQNEAQ come from the germline V gene (reference sequence). The ends lost 5 bases at V and 8 bases at J; junction bases unmatched: 6. This CDR3 is 15 amino acids long. The CDR3 sequence: CASSRVDRGHSPLHF. CDR3 in DNA: TGTGCCAGCAGCCGTGTCGACAGGGGGCATTCACCCCTCCACTTT.

This clonotype was observed a handful of times. The chain employs TRBV10-3 and TRBJ2-5, with 11 nucleotides matching TRBD2. Germline-derived CDR1 and CDR2 are ENHRY and SYGVKD. There are 14 residues in the CDR3. The trim removed 2 bases at V and 4 bases at J, leaving 0 bases unmatched. CDR3 sequence (DNA): TGTGCCATCAGTGAGGGACTAGCGGGAGAGACCCAGTACTTC. Its translation: CAISEGLAGETQYF.

This clonotype has more than one count but fewer than ten. A junction end diverges from the germline sequence, so it may reflect a read error. This chain joins TRBV10-3 and TRBJ2-3; D unresolved. CDR3 length equals 13 residues. Germline CDR1 and CDR2: ENHRY and SYGVKD. In nucleotides, the CDR3 is TGTGCCATCAATGAGGCAAGCACAGATACGCAGTATTTT. Translating gives CAINEASTDTQYF.

CDR3: CASSRGVQGAYNEQFF. DNA of the CDR3: TGTGCCAGCAGCCGAGGCGTCCAGGGGGCCTACAATGAGCAGTTCTTC. V gene TRBV3-1 combines with J gene TRBJ2-1; 7 bases line up with TRBD1. Trimming at V came to 4 bases and at J to 2 bases, leaving 8 bases not matched to a gene. Per germline, CDR1 LGHDT and CDR2 YNNKEL (reference sequence). The CDR3 is 16 residues long.

The V call is TRBV6-5, the J call TRBJ1-2, with D unresolved. Germline CDR1 and CDR2: MNHEY and SVGAGI. V was shortened by 4 bases and J by 6 bases, with 15 bases between the two germline ends. CDR3 length equals 14 residues. CDR3 sequence: CASSSRDRVDGYTF. CDR3 nucleotides: TGTGCCAGCAGTTCGCGGGATCGAGTTGATGGCTACACCTTC.

The chain uses TRBV12-5 and TRBJ2-6; tentative D call: TRBD2 (5 bases). Between the trimmed V and J ends, which lost 5 bases and 0 bases, there was a span of 8 bases. CDR3 length: 15 residues. CDR1 and CDR2 (germline): LGHNT, FRNRAP. The CDR3 DNA sequence: TGTGCTAGTGGTCCCGGGGTCTCTGGGGCCAACGTCCTGACTTTC. Amino acids: CASGPGVSGANVLTF.

The chain joins TRBV7-2 to TRBJ2-3; the D gene is possibly TRBD1 (6 bases). There are 12 residues in the CDR3. Germline loops: CDR1 SGHTA, CDR2 FQGNSA. Trimming shortened V by 7 bases and J by 9 bases, and 14 bases separated the two germline ends. The CDR3 coding sequence is TGTGCCAGCACCCCTGGACAGCTAACGCAGTATTTT. It specifies CASTPGQLTQYF.

The table lists this clonotype with a few counts. V gene TRBV7-2 combines with J gene TRBJ2-5; D not resolved. The germline CDR1 and CDR2 sequences are SGHTA and FQGNSA. The CDR3 has 15 amino acids. V lost 8 bases and J lost 1, with 17 bases in between. In nucleotides, the CDR3 is TGTGCCAGCCTCCAAAGTGACTGGGCCCAAGAGACCCAGTACTTC. Amino acid sequence: CASLQSDWAQETQYF.

The chain combines TRBV20-1 with TRBJ2-7; TRBD2 matches 8 bases. The CDR3 covers 15 residues. Trimming cost V 3 bases and J 4 bases; bases outside gene matches: 11. Germline lookup yields CDR1 DFQATT and CDR2 SNEGSKA (reference sequence). The CDR3, as DNA: TGCAGTGCTAGTCCAGCGGGGGTCGGGGCGTACGAGCAGTACGTC. Translating it yields CSASPAGVGAYEQYV.

In regard to this clonotype: A read error may be the cause here, since a much bigger clone is one base away. The chain couples TRBV6-6 to TRBJ1-1; the D is unclear. CDR1 is MNHNY, CDR2 SVGAGI, per germline (reference sequence). This CDR3 has 12 amino acids. This CDR3 is CSSSYMNTEAFF. Written as DNA, the CDR3 is TGTTCCAGCAGTTACATGAACACTGAAGCTTTCTTT.